These T cell receptor beta chains were read from a single sample in a study of PD-1 blockade in classical Hodgkin lymphoma. Sequencing was performed with immunoSEQ multiplex PCR; in TCRdb, only in-frame clones are kept and a portion is missing. The table has more than 40,000 clones, around two thirds seen once. The starting material was peripheral blood mononuclear cells (PBMCs), obtained before the fourth cycle of nivolumab. The receptor source for this set is a human donor with classical Hodgkin lymphoma. Each CDR3 is given with its conserved first and last residue. A D gene is named only where the DNA matches it firmly. Clone size appears in some rows only: once, few, many, or a class for an expanded clone.

j_call: TRBJ2-5
clone_size: few
cdr3_length: 15
d_call: TRBD2
v_call: TRBV12-5
cdr3_nt: TGTGCTAGTGCCGTCGGGGGGAGGGGCCAAGAGACCCAGTACTTC
cdr3_aa: CASAVGGRGQETQYF

j_call: TRBJ1-3
clone_size: .
cdr3_length: 15
d_call: .
v_call: TRBV7-2
cdr3_nt: TGTGCCAGCAGCTACGAGGGTGGCTCTGGAAACACCATATATTTT
cdr3_aa: CASSYEGGSGNTIYF

j_call: TRBJ1-3
clone_size: .
cdr3_length: 12
d_call: .
v_call: TRBV6-6
cdr3_nt: TGTGCCAGCAGTCCTACTGGAAACACCATATATTTT
cdr3_aa: CASSPTGNTIYF

j_call: TRBJ2-5
clone_size: .
cdr3_length: 13
d_call: .
v_call: TRBV2
cdr3_nt: TGTGCCAGCAGTGAGGGGGATCAAGAGACCCAGTACTTC
cdr3_aa: CASSEGDQETQYF

j_call: TRBJ1-4
clone_size: .
cdr3_length: 16
d_call: .
v_call: TRBV5-6
cdr3_nt: TGTGCCAGCAGCTCAGAACAGGGACCCACTAATGAAAAACTGTTTTTT
cdr3_aa: CASSSEQGPTNEKLFF

j_call: TRBJ2-1
clone_size: .
cdr3_length: 14
d_call: .
v_call: TRBV13
cdr3_nt: TGTGCCAGCAGCTTAGTTCGTGGGTTCAATGAGCAGTTCTTC
cdr3_aa: CASSLVRGFNEQFF

j_call: TRBJ2-4
clone_size: .
cdr3_length: 19
d_call: TRBD1
v_call: TRBV7-8
cdr3_nt: TGTGCCAGCAGCAAAGAGGGGACAGGGCGAGATTTCGCCAAAAACATTCAGTACTTC
cdr3_aa: CASSKEGTGRDFAKNIQYF

j_call: TRBJ2-1
clone_size: .
cdr3_length: 16
d_call: TRBD2
v_call: TRBV9
cdr3_nt: TGTGCCAGCACCGGGACTAGCGGGGGATTGTACAATGAGCAGTTCTTC
cdr3_aa: CASTGTSGGLYNEQFF

j_call: TRBJ1-1
clone_size: .
cdr3_length: 13
d_call: .
v_call: TRBV2
cdr3_nt: TGTGCCAGCAGTAACTCACTGAACACTGAAGCTTTCTTT
cdr3_aa: CASSNSLNTEAFF

j_call: TRBJ1-6
clone_size: few
cdr3_length: 15
d_call: TRBD1
v_call: TRBV19
cdr3_nt: TGTGCCAGTAGCCCCACAGGGGGGTATAATTCACCCCTCCACTTT
cdr3_aa: CASSPTGGYNSPLHF

j_call: TRBJ2-1
clone_size: .
cdr3_length: 15
d_call: TRBD2
v_call: TRBV4-1
cdr3_nt: TGCGCCAGCAGCCATGCGGGGGGGGACTACAATGAGCAGTTCTTC
cdr3_aa: CASSHAGGDYNEQFF

j_call: TRBJ2-5
clone_size: .
cdr3_length: 15
d_call: TRBD2
v_call: TRBV4-2
cdr3_nt: TGTGCCAGCAGCCCCTTAGCGGGGGCCGTTGAGACCCAGTACTTC
cdr3_aa: CASSPLAGAVETQYF

j_call: TRBJ1-2
clone_size: .
cdr3_length: 14
d_call: TRBD1
v_call: TRBV7-9
cdr3_nt: TGTGCCAGCAGCTCTAGACAGGGGGCGAAAGGCTACACCTTC
cdr3_aa: CASSSRQGAKGYTF

j_call: TRBJ2-2
clone_size: .
cdr3_length: 13
d_call: .
v_call: TRBV6-6
cdr3_nt: TGTGCCAGCAGTTACTGGGGGTCCGGGGAGCTGTTTTTT
cdr3_aa: CASSYWGSGELFF

j_call: TRBJ1-2
clone_size: few
cdr3_length: 17
d_call: TRBD1
v_call: TRBV4-3
cdr3_nt: TGCGCCAGCAGCCAAGATAGGTTCGAAGGACAGGTCTATGGCTACACCTTC
cdr3_aa: CASSQDRFEGQVYGYTF

j_call: TRBJ2-3
clone_size: once
cdr3_length: 15
d_call: .
v_call: TRBV7-6
cdr3_nt: TGTGCCAGCAGCTTAGATCTTGTCTACACAGATACGCAGTATTTT
cdr3_aa: CASSLDLVYTDTQYF

j_call: TRBJ2-1
clone_size: .
cdr3_length: 15
d_call: TRBD1
v_call: TRBV10-2
cdr3_nt: TGCGCCAGCAGACTTGGACAGGGGGCGGGGAATGAGCAGTTCTTC
cdr3_aa: CASRLGQGAGNEQFF

j_call: TRBJ1-1
clone_size: .
cdr3_length: 13
d_call: .
v_call: TRBV6-6
cdr3_nt: TGTGCCAGCAGTTACGGTCAGGGCTCTGAAGCTTTCTTT
cdr3_aa: CASSYGQGSEAFF

j_call: TRBJ2-3
clone_size: .
cdr3_length: 16
d_call: .
v_call: TRBV27
cdr3_nt: TGTGCCAGCAGTTCTATGCGGGGCGGGGCCACAGATACGCAGTATTTT
cdr3_aa: CASSSMRGGATDTQYF

j_call: TRBJ1-2
clone_size: few
cdr3_length: 14
d_call: .
v_call: TRBV4-3
cdr3_nt: TGCGCCAGCAGCCAAGGTTTAGAGGACTATGGCTACACCTTC
cdr3_aa: CASSQGLEDYGYTF

j_call: TRBJ2-7
clone_size: .
cdr3_length: 14
d_call: .
v_call: TRBV5-4
cdr3_nt: TGTGCCAGCAGCTTGTCCGACAGCCCCTACGAGCAGTACTTC
cdr3_aa: CASSLSDSPYEQYF

j_call: TRBJ2-1
clone_size: .
cdr3_length: 14
d_call: TRBD1
v_call: TRBV7-3
cdr3_nt: TGTGCCAGCAGCTTAGGGACAGCCTACAATGAGCAGTTCTTC
cdr3_aa: CASSLGTAYNEQFF

j_call: TRBJ1-4
clone_size: few
cdr3_length: 14
d_call: .
v_call: TRBV19
cdr3_nt: TGTGCCAGTAGTAGGACGCGTTCTAATGAAAAACTGTTTTTT
cdr3_aa: CASSRTRSNEKLFF

j_call: TRBJ2-1
clone_size: .
cdr3_length: 13
d_call: .
v_call: TRBV5-1
cdr3_nt: TGCGCCAGCAGCTTGGACCGAGACAATGAGCAGTTCTTC
cdr3_aa: CASSLDRDNEQFF

j_call: TRBJ2-7
clone_size: .
cdr3_length: 13
d_call: TRBD1
v_call: TRBV11-2
cdr3_nt: TGTGCCAGCAGCCTGGACAGGGGGAACGAGCAGTACTTC
cdr3_aa: CASSLDRGNEQYF

j_call: TRBJ2-3
clone_size: .
cdr3_length: 18
d_call: TRBD2
v_call: TRBV9
cdr3_nt: TGTGCCAGCAGCGCGTACAGAAGGACTAGCGGATACACAGATACGCAGTATTTT
cdr3_aa: CASSAYRRTSGYTDTQYF

j_call: TRBJ2-1
clone_size: .
cdr3_length: 16
d_call: TRBD2
v_call: TRBV18
cdr3_nt: TGTGCCAGCTCACCACCTAGCGGGGGCTCCTACAATGAGCAGTTCTTC
cdr3_aa: CASSPPSGGSYNEQFF

j_call: TRBJ2-3
clone_size: .
cdr3_length: 18
d_call: .
v_call: TRBV4-3
cdr3_nt: TGCGCCAGCAGCCAAGAGCTGACGGGGGCAAGTGGCACAGATACGCAGTATTTT
cdr3_aa: CASSQELTGASGTDTQYF

j_call: TRBJ1-2
clone_size: .
cdr3_length: 16
d_call: TRBD1
v_call: TRBV7-2
cdr3_nt: TGTGCCAGCAGCTTATCCTTCCCGGAGACAGGGCAAGGCTACACCTTC
cdr3_aa: CASSLSFPETGQGYTF

j_call: TRBJ1-3
clone_size: few
cdr3_length: 14
d_call: .
v_call: TRBV30
cdr3_nt: TGTGCCTGGAGGCCGGCCGGACTCGGAAACACCATATATTTT
cdr3_aa: CAWRPAGLGNTIYF

j_call: TRBJ2-3
clone_size: .
cdr3_length: 13
d_call: .
v_call: TRBV9
cdr3_nt: TGTGCCAGCAGCGTAGAGGGACCAAATACGCAGTATTTT
cdr3_aa: CASSVEGPNTQYF

j_call: TRBJ2-7
clone_size: .
cdr3_length: 13
d_call: TRBD1
v_call: TRBV2
cdr3_nt: TGTGCCAGCACCCCAGCAGGGGGCCACGAGCAGTACTTC
cdr3_aa: CASTPAGGHEQYF

j_call: TRBJ2-2
clone_size: .
cdr3_length: 17
d_call: .
v_call: TRBV4-1
cdr3_nt: TGCGCCAGCAGCCAACTCGACATGGGAATGAGTCGGGGGGAGCTGTTTTTT
cdr3_aa: CASSQLDMGMSRGELFF

j_call: TRBJ1-3
clone_size: .
cdr3_length: 14
d_call: TRBD1
v_call: TRBV5-1
cdr3_nt: TGCGCCAGCAGCCCAGGGGGCGGCGGAAACACCATATATTTT
cdr3_aa: CASSPGGGGNTIYF

j_call: TRBJ2-7
clone_size: .
cdr3_length: 13
d_call: .
v_call: TRBV15
cdr3_nt: TGTGCCACCAGCAGAGAAAGGGGCCACGAGCAGTACTTC
cdr3_aa: CATSRERGHEQYF

j_call: TRBJ1-1
clone_size: .
cdr3_length: 11
d_call: .
v_call: TRBV6-5
cdr3_nt: TGTGCCAGCAGTTCATGGAACCAAGCTTTCTTT
cdr3_aa: CASSSWNQAFF

j_call: TRBJ2-1
clone_size: .
cdr3_length: 13
d_call: .
v_call: TRBV27
cdr3_nt: TGTGCCAGCAGTTTAGTGGGGTTCCATGAGCAGTTCTTC
cdr3_aa: CASSLVGFHEQFF